A selection of T cell receptor beta chains follows, all from one sample in a study of T cells after yellow fever vaccination. TCRdb reprocessed the 5' RACE reads with MiXCR, giving one entry per CDR3 protein. The sample carries under 550,000 distinct CDR3 sequences, about a fifth recorded once. Sample: PBMCs, taken 20 to 25 days after the first yellow fever vaccination. Receptors originate from a man aged 18 to 30 who received the YFV17D yellow fever vaccine. Both conserved end residues are trimmed from each CDR3. The order of the fields is V gene, clone size, J gene, CDR3 protein. Not every row has a clone size; where given, it reads once, few, many or a size class.

TRBV3-1	many	TRBJ2-5	ASSQGGTQY
TRBV7-9	few	TRBJ1-2	ASSLGQNGYT
TRBV18	.	TRBJ1-2	ASSPQQEVDGYT
TRBV7-8	.	TRBJ2-1	ASNNRLVRYNEQF
TRBV7-2	few	TRBJ2-1	ASSLGSSGIQNEQF
TRBV7-9	.	TRBJ2-7	ASSLALGRNQFEQY
TRBV20-1	.	TRBJ2-5	SARDATSGDETQY
TRBV12-3/TRBV12-4	.	TRBJ2-1	ASSFLAGGLGEQF
TRBV7-9	.	TRBJ1-1	ASSFPWTGGTEAF
TRBV3-1	few	TRBJ2-5	ASSKAGTGAQETQY
TRBV7-4	.	TRBJ2-5	ASSEPGRGKTQY
TRBV7-9	few	TRBJ1-2	ASSFSGQGGYGYT
TRBV7-9	.	TRBJ1-1	ASSLKGRNTEAF
TRBV20-1	.	TRBJ1-5	SARRTGGLDQPQH
TRBV6-5	.	TRBJ1-3	ASSLGQGRNTIY
TRBV30	.	TRBJ1-2	AWSDGRHGYT
TRBV12-3/TRBV12-4	few	TRBJ2-5	ASSNPGLQETQY
TRBV7-9	.	TRBJ2-3	ASSFRLAGGPDTQY
TRBV20-1	few	TRBJ2-6	SAAPGANVLT
TRBV18	many	TRBJ2-2	ASSPEGITGELF
TRBV7-2	few	TRBJ2-5	ASSSSGTYRGTQY
TRBV10-3	.	TRBJ1-2	AISEGAGGIYGYT
TRBV7-2	few	TRBJ1-6	ASSLVAANSPLH
TRBV5-6	many	TRBJ2-5	ASSSIQGLQETQY
TRBV6-2/TRBV6-3	.	TRBJ2-1	ASSGDRSSSYNEQF
TRBV6-1	few	TRBJ1-5	ASSEPDRVGQPQH
TRBV5-1	few	TRBJ2-7	ASSMGLTLREQY
TRBV7-9	many	TRBJ2-3	AGLRGPTDTQY
TRBV30	.	TRBJ1-5	AWSDGVGQPQH
TRBV6-1	many	TRBJ1-3	ASSEARGLAGNTIY
TRBV11-1	many	TRBJ2-1	ASSLLRGGAPHEQF
TRBV27	.	TRBJ2-7	ASKPSPSSYEQY
TRBV6-5	few	TRBJ2-7	ASRSGTGDSYEQY
TRBV7-9	.	TRBJ2-3	ASSLGDFASDTQY
TRBV18	few	TRBJ2-5	ASSPSRGDQETQY
TRBV5-5	.	TRBJ1-6	ASSTRHDVYNSPLH
TRBV10-3	.	TRBJ2-2	AITPGTANTGELF
TRBV12-3/TRBV12-4	few	TRBJ1-2	ASSPLFAERNYGYT
TRBV5-1	.	TRBJ1-1	ASSPRMDTEAF
TRBV30	few	TRBJ1-2	AWSGITGSNYGYT
TRBV3-1	.	TRBJ1-6	ASSWGSNSPLH
TRBV4-3	few	TRBJ2-5	ASSQTWGGGLAFQETQY
TRBV10-3	few	TRBJ2-5	AISEQLAGGGQETQY
TRBV4-3	few	TRBJ2-3	ASSPLAGVLSNDTQY
TRBV11-2	.	TRBJ1-3	ASSLEAFGNTIY
TRBV7-2	few	TRBJ2-5	ASSLSRGQETQY